Listed here are 6 T cell receptor beta chains from one sample, sequenced in a study of Tregs in tolerant kidney transplant recipients. The method was immunoSEQ multiplex PCR; TCRdb's version includes in-frame clones alone and lacks a portion of them. The table records about 44,000 clones, 95% to 96% of them present only once. Which antigens these TCRs recognize remains unknown. The sequenced sample consisted of Tregs from blood cultured with allogeneic cells. These receptors were taken from a human donor in good health.

The chain combines TRBV2 with TRBJ2-3; the match to TRBD2 covers 10 bases. The length of the CDR3 is 19 residues. V lost 2 bases, J lost 0 bases, and 11 bases stayed unmatched. Per the germline V gene, CDR1 is SNHLY and CDR2 is FYNNEI. The CDR3 sequence: CASSEPLAGVPTSTDTQYF. CDR3 bases: TGTGCCAGCAGTGAACCCCTAGCGGGGGTCCCGACTAGCACAGATACGCAGTATTTT. Filled out from reference TRBV2 and TRBJ2-3, the complete variable domain reads EPEVTQTPSHQVTQMGQEVILRCVPISNHLYFYWYRQILGQKVEFLVSFYNNEISEKSEIFDDQFSVERPDGSNFTLKIRSTKLEDSAMYFCASSEPLAGVPTSTDTQYFGPGTRLTVL.

This clone was recorded only once. The chain recombines TRBV9 with TRBJ1-2; D may be TRBD1 (6 bases). The CDR3 contains 12 residues. Germline values: CDR1 SGDLS, CDR2 YYNGEE. V dropped 3 bases and J dropped 5 bases, with 8 bases sitting between them. CDR3 protein: CASSAQGYGYTF. The CDR3 nucleotides read TGTGCCAGCAGCGCACAGGGTTATGGCTACACCTTC.

The chain joins TRBV27 to TRBJ2-5; TRBD2 might be the D (6 bases). Germline assignment: CDR1 MNHEY and CDR2 SMNVEV (reference sequence). This CDR3 has 15 residues. Trimming stripped 5 bases from V and 7 bases from J, with 20 bases between. DNA for the CDR3: TGTGCCAGCAGTATTCAGGGAGGTTACGGGCGGACCCAGTACTTC. Encoded protein: CASSIQGGYGRTQYF.

V gene TRBV7-2 combines with J gene TRBJ2-3; the D is unclear. The CDR3 covers 16 residues. Germline values: CDR1 SGHTA, CDR2 FQGNSA. V was pared by 5 bases and J by 1 base, with 16 bases between. CDR3 sequence: CASSVRVLRRTDTQYF. The CDR3 DNA follows: TGTGCCAGCAGCGTTAGAGTTCTCCGCCGCACAGATACGCAGTATTTT.

The V and J genes are TRBV7-8 and TRBJ2-5; a weak D match, TRBD1 (8 bases). Trimming shortened V by 1 base and J by 7 bases, and 16 bases separated the two germline ends. Germline V gene lookup returns CDR1 SGHVS and CDR2 FQNEAQ. The CDR3 has 15 amino acids. The DNA of the CDR3 is TGTGCCAGCAGCTTAGGAGGACAGGGAGGGGGGACCCAGTACTTC. Residues: CASSLGGQGGGTQYF.

This chain uses TRBV27 with TRBJ2-7, with 8 bases aligning to TRBD1. The CDR3 consists of 17 residues. The trim removed 6 bases at V and 2 bases at J, leaving 15 bases unmatched. The V gene's germline CDR1 is MNHEY and CDR2 SMNVEV (reference sequence). CDR3 DNA: TGTGCCAGCAGGTCTGGACAGGGTCTAGTAAGTGCCTACGAGCAGTACTTC. As protein: CASRSGQGLVSAYEQYF.